A selection of T cell receptor beta chains follows, all from one sample in a study of blood T cell repertoires in COVID-19. The repertoire was sequenced with immunoSEQ multiplex PCR; TCRdb's copy has only in-frame clones and lacks some. The data show hundreds of thousands of clones, about four fifths seen once. Sequencing was performed on peripheral blood. Receptors were obtained from a man older than 75 with acute or convalescent COVID-19. Both conserved end residues are part of each CDR3. D genes are given only for firm matches. Rows may omit the clone size; those that give it use once, few, many or a size class.

>TRBD1|TRBV7-2|NA|TRBJ1-5
TGTGCCAGCAGCTTAATGGGACAGAATCAGCCCCAGCATTTT
CASSLMGQNQPQHF
>NA|TRBV3-1/TRBV3-2|NA|TRBJ1-3
TGTGCCAGCAGTCAGGGGAGCGCTGGAAACACCATATATTTT
CASSQGSAGNTIYF
>TRBD1|TRBV18|few|TRBJ2-2
TGTGCCAGCTCTCTAGGACAGGGGAACACCGGGGAGCTGTTTTTT
CASSLGQGNTGELFF
>NA|TRBV30|once|TRBJ2-5
TGTGCCTGGAGTGTCCCTATCCAAGAGACCCAGTACTTC
CAWSVPIQETQYF
>NA|TRBV7-9|NA|TRBJ1-5
TGTGCCAGCAGCTTAGCGGCGGCCGGGGGGACTAATCAGCCCCAGCATTTT
CASSLAAAGGTNQPQHF
>NA|TRBV10-2|NA|TRBJ1-2
TGCGCCAGCAGTGAGCGGAGGGCTGGCTACACCTTC
CASSERRAGYTF
>TRBD1|TRBV4-1|NA|TRBJ2-4
TGCGCCAGCAGCCCCCTGGGGACAGGGGGCCTTATAGCCAAAAACATTCAGTACTTC
CASSPLGTGGLIAKNIQYF
>TRBD1|TRBV27|NA|TRBJ1-5
TGTGCCAGCAGTACGTCAACAGGGGGGGGACAGCCCCAGCATTTT
CASSTSTGGGQPQHF
>NA|TRBV30|NA|TRBJ1-6
TGTGCCTGGAGTGTATTAGGGGGAAGATATAATTCACCCCTCCACTTT
CAWSVLGGRYNSPLHF
>TRBD2|TRBV9|NA|TRBJ2-2
TGTGCCAGCAGCTTCGGACTAGGGTCGAACACCGGGGAGCTGTTTTTT
CASSFGLGSNTGELFF
>NA|TRBV5-1|NA|TRBJ1-2
TGCGCCAGCAGCGCGGGGGGCTATGGCTACACCTTC
CASSAGGYGYTF
>NA|TRBV21-1|NA|TRBJ2-7
TGTGCCAGCAGCAAGCGCCTTGGGACAGGGCGGTACGAGCAGTACTTC
CASSKRLGTGRYEQYF